A selection of T cell receptor beta chains follows, all from one sample in a study of graft-versus-host responses after intestinal transplantation. The protocol was immunoSEQ multiplex PCR, while the TCRdb copy is restricted to in-frame clones and leaves out a portion. The table includes around 20,000 clones, roughly 80% detected once. Sequencing was performed on PBMCs, taken 14 days after transplant. These receptors were collected from a human patient who received an intestinal transplant, so some T cells may come from the graft donor. CDR3s include the opening cysteine and the closing phenylalanine or tryptophan. The D gene is left open where the match is weak. Clone sizes are given selectively: once, few, many, or a class where the clone is expanded.

v_gene	abundance	j_gene	len	d_gene	CDR3nt	CDR3aa
TRBV4-1	.	TRBJ1-1	14	.	TGCGCCAGCAGCCAAGTGGGAGGGGGGACTGAAGCTTTCTTT	CASSQVGGGTEAFF
TRBV11-2	.	TRBJ2-1	13	TRBD2	TGTGCCAGCACTCACCAACGGGGGGATGAGCAGTTCTTC	CASTHQRGDEQFF
TRBV9	.	TRBJ1-3	12	.	TGTGCCAGCAGCGTAGCTGGAAACACCATATATTTT	CASSVAGNTIYF
TRBV10-1	.	TRBJ2-1	13	.	TGCGCCAGCAGTGAGACTAGGTACAATGAGCAGTTCTTC	CASSETRYNEQFF
TRBV6-6	.	TRBJ1-2	13	.	TGTGCCAGCAGTTACCCAGGAAACTATGGCTACACCTTC	CASSYPGNYGYTF
TRBV6-1	once	TRBJ1-1	14	.	TGTGCCAGCAGTGAAGCTCCGGTAAACACTGAAGCTTTCTTT	CASSEAPVNTEAFF
TRBV28	.	TRBJ1-5	14	.	TGTGCCAGCAGACATACAGAGGTAAATCAGCCCCAGCATTTT	CASRHTEVNQPQHF
TRBV5-6	.	TRBJ2-3	14	.	TGTGCCAGCAGCCCGGCGTCCCCTTGGGATACGCAGTATTTT	CASSPASPWDTQYF
TRBV28	.	TRBJ2-7	15	.	TGTGCCAGCAGGATCGAACAGGCCGGTGGCTACGAGCAGTACTTC	CASRIEQAGGYEQYF
TRBV6-8	.	TRBJ2-5	11	.	TGTGCCAGCAGTTACCGAGAGACCCAGTACTTC	CASSYRETQYF
TRBV4-1	few	TRBJ2-7	15	.	TGCGCCAGCAGCCAAGGATCCCTCGCCCCCTACGAGCAGTACTTC	CASSQGSLAPYEQYF
TRBV5-5	.	TRBJ1-4	14	.	TGTGCCAGCAGGCGGCGATGGACTAATGAAAAACTGTTTTTT	CASRRRWTNEKLFF
TRBV5-1	.	TRBJ2-2	15	.	TGCGCCAGCAGAGTGTCCAACTCGAACACCGGGGAGCTGTTTTTT	CASRVSNSNTGELFF
TRBV28	.	TRBJ1-5	13	.	TGTGCCAGCAGTCCGCTACAACATCAGCCCCAGCATTTT	CASSPLQHQPQHF
TRBV7-9	.	TRBJ2-1	14	TRBD2	TGTGCCAGCAGCCCAGGACTAGCGAGGGGTGAGCAGTTCTTC	CASSPGLARGEQFF
TRBV7-2	.	TRBJ2-5	15	TRBD2	TGTGCCAGCAGCCGACTAGCGGGGGCTCAAGAGACCCAGTACTTC	CASSRLAGAQETQYF
TRBV6-1	.	TRBJ2-7	12	.	TGTGCCAGCGAGGACAGTTCCTACGAGCAGTACTTC	CASEDSSYEQYF
TRBV6-5	.	TRBJ2-1	14	.	TGTGCCAGCAGGAACACCGGACAGAACAATGAGCAGTTCTTC	CASRNTGQNNEQFF
TRBV30	.	TRBJ2-1	14	TRBD1	TGTGCCTGGAGTTTGGGCCAGGGGGTAAATGAGCAGTTCTTC	CAWSLGQGVNEQFF
TRBV6-1	.	TRBJ2-3	19	TRBD2	TGTGCCAGCAGTGAAGCTTTTCTGGGACTAGCGGGGTCCGTTAGTACGCAGTATTTT	CASSEAFLGLAGSVSTQYF
TRBV27	.	TRBJ2-1	16	.	TGTGCCAGCAGTTTATCGATTGGACTACCCAAGGATGAGCAGTTCTTC	CASSLSIGLPKDEQFF
TRBV10-2	.	TRBJ2-1	15	TRBD2	TGCGCCAGCAGCCCCGGGACTAGCGACTACAATGAGCAGTTCTTC	CASSPGTSDYNEQFF
TRBV29-1	.	TRBJ2-7	15	TRBD1	TGCAGCGTTGAAGTAGGGACAGGGGAAGGCTACGAGCAGTACTTC	CSVEVGTGEGYEQYF
TRBV4-1	.	TRBJ2-7	16	TRBD2	TGCGCCAGCACCCTACGGGCTAGCGGGTCCTCCTACGAGCAGTACTTC	CASTLRASGSSYEQYF
TRBV7-9	.	TRBJ1-3	14	.	TGTGCCAGCAGCTTAGGGTGGGACGAAAACACCATATATTTT	CASSLGWDENTIYF
TRBV29-1	.	TRBJ2-7	12	.	TGCAGCTCCATCGGCCTCGACTACGAGCAGTACTTC	CSSIGLDYEQYF
TRBV23-1	.	TRBJ1-2	13	TRBD1	TGCGCCAGCAGCGGACAGGGGAACTATGGCTACACCTTC	CASSGQGNYGYTF
TRBV7-2	.	TRBJ2-7	17	TRBD2	TGTGCCAGCAGCCCCCGCCTACTAGCGGGGATGCCCTACGAGCAGTACTTC	CASSPRLLAGMPYEQYF
TRBV5-1	.	TRBJ2-1	16	TRBD2	TGCGCCAGCAGCCTGGGCCCGGGACTAGCCAACATTGAGCAGTTCTTC	CASSLGPGLANIEQFF
TRBV6-6	.	TRBJ2-1	15	.	TGTGCCAGCAGTACACCGACTCATTCCTACAATGAGCAGTTCTTC	CASSTPTHSYNEQFF
TRBV7-6	.	TRBJ2-7	15	.	TGTGCCAGCAGCTTGTCAAATGGGATCTCTGACGAGCAGTACTTC	CASSLSNGISDEQYF
TRBV6-6	.	TRBJ2-1	12	.	TGTGCCAGCAGAACTGGGACGGTCGAGCAGTTCTTC	CASRTGTVEQFF
TRBV27	.	TRBJ2-7	15	.	TGTGCCAGCAGTTTATCAGGGGGTGGCACCTACGAGCAGTACTTC	CASSLSGGGTYEQYF
TRBV14	.	TRBJ2-1	19	.	TGTGCCAGCAGCCAGACAGTCATTTTAGGCCTAAGCTCCTACAATGAGCAGTTCTTC	CASSQTVILGLSSYNEQFF
TRBV2	.	TRBJ2-3	13	TRBD2	TGTGCCAGCACCCGAGGCGGGGGTGATACGCAGTATTTT	CASTRGGGDTQYF
TRBV27	.	TRBJ2-7	14	TRBD1	TGTGCCAGCAGTTCACGACAGGGAACGGCGCGGCAGTACTTC	CASSSRQGTARQYF
TRBV6-6	.	TRBJ2-2	15	.	TGTGCCAGCAGTCCCCTAGCGCCTAGGACCGGGGAGCTGTTTTTT	CASSPLAPRTGELFF
TRBV19	few	TRBJ1-2	14	.	TGTGCCAGTACAATGGGCAGGGGCGGAAATGGCTACACCTTC	CASTMGRGGNGYTF
TRBV2	.	TRBJ2-4	17	TRBD2	TGTGCCAGCAGTGAGGGGACTAGCGGGGAGTTTCAAAACATTCAGTACTTC	CASSEGTSGEFQNIQYF
TRBV4-1	.	TRBJ2-3	15	.	TGCGCCAGCAGCCAAGGGGGCCTCCAAGGGGACGCGCAGTATTTT	CASSQGGLQGDAQYF
TRBV2	.	TRBJ2-6	18	.	TGTGCCAGCAGTCCTTGGAGTTACGATACAAAGTCGGGCCAACGTCCTGACTTC	CASSPWSYDTKSGQRPDF
TRBV6-5	few	TRBJ2-1	15	TRBD2	TGTGCCAGCAGTTACTCCGGGGGGGCCTACAATGAGCAGTTCTTC	CASSYSGGAYNEQFF
TRBV28	once	TRBJ2-7	13	.	TGTGCCAGCACTCAACTTCCGACCTACGAGCAGTACTTC	CASTQLPTYEQYF
TRBV6-1	.	TRBJ2-7	14	.	TGTGCCAGCACCAATAGGGGGGGTTCCTACGAGCAGTACTTC	CASTNRGGSYEQYF
TRBV12-5	.	TRBJ2-7	15	TRBD1	TGTGCTAGGGGTTTGGTGGTCGGGACAGGGCTGGAGCAGTACTTC	CARGLVVGTGLEQYF
TRBV6-5	.	TRBJ1-3	15	TRBD1	TGTGCCAGCAGCCCCGGGACAGTCTCTGGAAACACCATATATTTT	CASSPGTVSGNTIYF
TRBV6-5	.	TRBJ1-1	15	TRBD1	TGTGCCAGCAGTCCACAGGGGGCGTTGAACACTGAAGCTTTCTTT	CASSPQGALNTEAFF
TRBV7-3	.	TRBJ2-7	15	.	TGTGCCAGCAGCTTACGGAGGGCGGGGCCCTACGAGCAGTACTTC	CASSLRRAGPYEQYF
TRBV4-1	.	TRBJ1-3	14	.	TGCGCCAGCAGCCAAGCAGGGTCTGGAAACACCATATATTTT	CASSQAGSGNTIYF
TRBV5-6	.	TRBJ1-1	15	.	TGTGCCAGCAGCGACGGAGGCGGGTTGAACACTGAAGCTTTCTTT	CASSDGGGLNTEAFF
TRBV2	.	TRBJ1-1	11	.	TGTGCCAGCAGTGAGGTCTCTGAAGCTTTCTTT	CASSEVSEAFF
TRBV11-2	once	TRBJ2-7	15	.	TGTGCCAGCAGCTTTCATCGGGACATTCCCTACGAGCAGTACTTC	CASSFHRDIPYEQYF
TRBV6-4	.	TRBJ2-1	13	.	TGTGCCAGCAGTAAAGACAACTACAATGAGCAGTTCTTC	CASSKDNYNEQFF
TRBV19	.	TRBJ2-3	16	TRBD1	TGTGCCAGTAGTCAGGGGGCCGGGGAGCTCACAGATACGCAGTATTTT	CASSQGAGELTDTQYF
TRBV6-6	.	TRBJ1-3	15	.	TGTGCCAGCAGTTACTCAAGGCAGGGTGGAAACACCATATATTTT	CASSYSRQGGNTIYF